This T cell receptor (beta chain) emerged from a study of radiation and T cells in renal cell carcinoma. Study observations and caveats: Pretreatment tumor biopsies were lacking, so baseline clonotypes are unknown. In blood, top tumor clones expanded by 2 weeks, shrinking by 4.

V dropped 5 bases and J dropped 7 bases, with 13 bases sitting between them. The CDR3 runs to 13 residues. Germline CDR1 SEHNR, CDR2 FQNEAQ (reference sequence). Indicated time point: baseline pretreatment blood. The treatment denotes: 15 Gy SBRT to primary tumor, nephrectomy 4 weeks later. Profiling relied on immunoSEQ multiplex PCR, and the TCRdb table lists in-frame clones only, not all of them. Here the sample spans roughly 100,000 clones, 65% to 90% being singletons. In regard to this clone: Antigen: not known.

V is TRBV7-9 and J is TRBJ2-3; no clear D. The receptor comes from a man between 50 and 59 years old with renal cell carcinoma. This sample comprised blood, obtained from a patient whose treatment included radiotherapy and nephrectomy. Here the CDR3 DNA reads TGTGCCAGCAGCCCCCCCGACGAGAATACGCAGTATTTT. Amino acids: CASSPPDENTQYF.